This is a list of T cell receptor beta chains from one sample in a study of technical replicates of blood from a few donors. Sequenced by immunoSEQ multiplex PCR; TCRdb stores in-frame clones only, minus some. The table lists 80,000 or so clones, approximately 96% of them singletons. What was sequenced was T cells isolated from PBMCs. These receptors originate from a human donor in good health. The CDR3 runs from the conserved cysteine through the conserved F or W. A D gene is named only where the DNA matches it firmly. For some rows the clone size is stated as once, few or many, or as a class when expanded; others skip it.

NA	TRBV5-6	TRBJ2-5	TRBD1	TGTGCCAGCAGCACCGGGACAGGGGGCCGGGAGACCCAGTACTTC	CASSTGTGGRETQYF
NA	TRBV30	TRBJ2-5	NA	TGTGCCTGGACTTGGCCAGGGTTAGTAGAGACCCAGTACTTC	CAWTWPGLVETQYF
NA	TRBV4-1	TRBJ1-2	NA	TGCGCCAGCAGCCAAGAAGGGGAAGACTATGGCTACACCTTC	CASSQEGEDYGYTF
NA	TRBV28	TRBJ2-3	TRBD1	TGTGCCAGCAGTTCTTCCCGGGACAGGGGGGCAGATACGCAGTATTTT	CASSSSRDRGADTQYF
NA	TRBV7-3	TRBJ2-3	NA	TGTGCCAGCAGCTTCAGACAGACAGATACGCAGTATTTT	CASSFRQTDTQYF
NA	TRBV23-1	TRBJ1-4	NA	TGCGCCAGCGGGGGGGCGAGGAAGGGAACTAATGAAAAACTGTTTTTT	CASGGARKGTNEKLFF
NA	TRBV11-2	TRBJ1-2	NA	TGTGCCAGCAGCTTAATTATAGGGGGTCATGGCTACACCTTC	CASSLIIGGHGYTF
NA	TRBV7-7	TRBJ2-5	NA	TGTGCTAGCAGCTTAGCGCGGACTCAAGAGACCCAGTACTTC	CASSLARTQETQYF
NA	TRBV18	TRBJ1-6	NA	TGTGCCAGCTCACCCCTTGGGGGCAGCCGATCCGATTCACCCCTCCACTTT	CASSPLGGSRSDSPLHF
NA	TRBV6-1	TRBJ2-7	TRBD1	TGTGCCAGCAGTTTGGACAGGGGTTCCTACGAGCAGTACTTC	CASSLDRGSYEQYF
NA	TRBV27	TRBJ2-1	TRBD2	TGTGCCAGCAGGCGACCAGCTCGCGGGAGAAGTCACAATGAGCAGTTCTTC	CASRRPARGRSHNEQFF
NA	TRBV6-5	TRBJ1-2	NA	TGTGCCAGCCAGTCCGCTAACTATGGCTACACCTTC	CASQSANYGYTF
NA	TRBV7-9	TRBJ2-4	NA	TGTGCCAGCTCGACACAGGGTTTCATTCAGTACTTC	CASSTQGFIQYF
once	TRBV5-6	TRBJ1-3	NA	TGTGCCAGCAGCTTGTTCAGCAGACAGCACGGAAACACCATATATTTT	CASSLFSRQHGNTIYF
once	TRBV6-1	TRBJ1-2	NA	TGTGCCAGCAGTGAGGGGGCCGGGTTCGGGTATGAGGGTGGCTACACCTTC	CASSEGAGFGYEGGYTF
NA	TRBV5-6	TRBJ2-2	TRBD2	TGTGCCAGCAGCTTGGTCGGGAGGGACGACCCCGGGGAGCTGTTTTTT	CASSLVGRDDPGELFF
NA	TRBV29-1	TRBJ2-1	TRBD2	TGCAGCGTTGTGGGCGGGGGACTACTAAGCTCCTACAATGAGCAGTTCTTC	CSVVGGGLLSSYNEQFF
NA	TRBV18	TRBJ1-5	NA	TGTGCCAGCTGGGGTGGGGGCAACAATCAGCCCCAGCATTTT	CASWGGGNNQPQHF
once	TRBV28	TRBJ2-1	NA	TGTGCCAGCAGGGTGGGGAGCTCCTACAATGAGCAGTTCTTC	CASRVGSSYNEQFF
NA	TRBV5-5	TRBJ1-5	NA	TGTGCCAGCAGCTTGGGGTGGAAGGGGGAGCCCCAGCATTTT	CASSLGWKGEPQHF
NA	TRBV7-9	TRBJ2-5	TRBD2	TGTGCCAGCAGCGTTCTAGCGGGGATTCAAGAGACCCAGTACTTC	CASSVLAGIQETQYF
NA	TRBV19	TRBJ1-2	TRBD1	TGTGCCAGTAGTATTGGGACAGTTGGAATATATGGCTACACCTTC	CASSIGTVGIYGYTF
once	TRBV19	TRBJ1-5	NA	TGTGCCAGTAGTAGTGCGGAAGGCAATCAGCCCCAGCATTTT	CASSSAEGNQPQHF
few	TRBV6-5	TRBJ1-3	NA	TGTGCCAGCCTAACTGGAAACACCATATATTTT	CASLTGNTIYF
once	TRBV7-9	TRBJ2-5	TRBD1	TGTGCCACCGGGACAGGGAGGGAGACCCAGTACTTC	CATGTGRETQYF
NA	TRBV6-6	TRBJ2-2	TRBD2	TGTGCCAGCAGTTACACCGGGCTAGCGGGAACCGGGGAGCTGTTTTTT	CASSYTGLAGTGELFF
NA	TRBV28	TRBJ2-5	TRBD2	TGTGCCAGCAGTTTATTAGGCGCGGGAGAGCCTATCGGGGCCCAGTACTTC	CASSLLGAGEPIGAQYF
once	TRBV18	TRBJ1-1	NA	TGTGCCAGCTCACCAAGTTATCAGGGGAGGGACACTGAAGCTTTCTTT	CASSPSYQGRDTEAFF
NA	TRBV6-1	TRBJ2-1	NA	TGTGCCGCTTTCAGCTACAATGAGCAGTTCTTC	CAAFSYNEQFF
NA	TRBV29-1	TRBJ2-7	TRBD2	TGCAGCGTTATGAGTAGCGCGGGACTAGTATTGGACTACGAGCAGTACTTC	CSVMSSAGLVLDYEQYF
NA	TRBV19	TRBJ2-1	TRBD1	TGTGCCAGTAGCCGGAGGACAGGGGGCACCTACAATGAGCAGTTCTTC	CASSRRTGGTYNEQFF
NA	TRBV11-3	TRBJ1-1	TRBD1	TGTGCCAGCAGCCGACAGGGACAGATAAGATTGAACACTGAAGCTTTCTTT	CASSRQGQIRLNTEAFF
few	TRBV5-1	TRBJ1-1	NA	TGCGCCAGCGCGACAGGGAACACTGAAGCTTTCTTT	CASATGNTEAFF
NA	TRBV7-2	TRBJ2-7	NA	TGTGCCAGCAGCTGGGCCGCGCCTGCCGAGCAGTACTTC	CASSWAAPAEQYF
NA	TRBV5-1	TRBJ2-2	NA	TGCGCCAGCAGCTTGATGACGGGTCCAGTGGGCACCGGGGAGCTGTTTTTT	CASSLMTGPVGTGELFF
once	TRBV5-6	TRBJ2-5	NA	TGTGCCAGCAGCCCGACTTATAGGGGAGAGACCCAGTACTTC	CASSPTYRGETQYF
NA	TRBV2	TRBJ2-7	NA	TGTGCCAGCAGTGATCCCAGGGTTGCAACCTACGAGCAGTACTTC	CASSDPRVATYEQYF
NA	TRBV6-5	TRBJ1-4	NA	TGTGCCAGCAGTACGGTAACTGCAACTAATGAAAAACTGTTTTTT	CASSTVTATNEKLFF
NA	TRBV9	TRBJ2-7	NA	TGTGCCAGCAGCTCCAACAGGGTTGGCGAGCAGTACTTC	CASSSNRVGEQYF
NA	TRBV5-4	TRBJ2-3	NA	TGTGCCAGCAGCCCGGACGTCCCTCGGGGGGCGGAAACAGATACGCAGTATTTT	CASSPDVPRGAETDTQYF
NA	TRBV27	TRBJ1-2	TRBD1	TGTGCCAGCAGTTTAATCTCGGGGGACAGGGGTAGTGGCTACACCTTC	CASSLISGDRGSGYTF
once	TRBV6-5	TRBJ1-4	TRBD1	TGTGCCAGCAAATTGGGACAGTTAGGTGAAAAACTGTTTTTT	CASKLGQLGEKLFF
NA	TRBV28	TRBJ1-1	NA	TGTGCCAGCAGGTTAAATCCGGCGACAGTGAACACTGAAGCTTTCTTT	CASRLNPATVNTEAFF
NA	TRBV6-1	TRBJ1-5	TRBD1	TGTGCCAGCACCGGGACAGGAGATCAGCCCCAGCATTTT	CASTGTGDQPQHF
once	TRBV15	TRBJ1-5	NA	TGTGCCACCAGCAGAGAGCAGGCCCTCAATCAGCCCCAGCATTTT	CATSREQALNQPQHF
NA	TRBV19	TRBJ1-1	NA	TGTGCCAGTAGTTGGGGGACTGGCCGGTATGAAGCTTTCTTT	CASSWGTGRYEAFF
NA	TRBV2	TRBJ2-7	NA	TGTGCCAGCACCGACTACAGGGATCGTGGCTACGAGCAGTACTTC	CASTDYRDRGYEQYF
NA	TRBV4-2	TRBJ2-1	TRBD1	TGTGCCAGCAGCCAAGATTACCTTGGGGGACAGGGGGCGATAATTGAGCAGTTCTTC	CASSQDYLGGQGAIIEQFF
NA	TRBV7-9	TRBJ1-1	TRBD1	TGTGCCAGCAGCAAATCCACAGGGGCGGAAGCTTTCTTT	CASSKSTGAEAFF
NA	TRBV30	TRBJ1-2	NA	TGTGCCTGGAGTCTTAGGGGCTATGGCTACACCTTC	CAWSLRGYGYTF
NA	TRBV4-1	TRBJ2-2	TRBD1	TGCGCCAGTTCGACAGGGGGCGGCGACACCGGGGAGCTGTTTTTT	CASSTGGGDTGELFF
NA	TRBV19	TRBJ1-1	NA	TGTGCCAGTAGTATGCAGGGAAGGGGGAACACTGAAGCTTTCTTT	CASSMQGRGNTEAFF
once	TRBV2	TRBJ2-3	NA	TGTGCCAGCAGGACGGTAGGAGGGGATCGGACAGATACGCAGTATTTT	CASRTVGGDRTDTQYF
NA	TRBV10-3	TRBJ2-5	NA	TGTGCCATCAGTGAAGTTTCGAGCCAAGAGACCCAGTACTTC	CAISEVSSQETQYF
NA	TRBV5-6	TRBJ1-1	NA	TGTGCCAGCAGCTTGAACAGCAACACTGAAGCTTTCTTT	CASSLNSNTEAFF
NA	TRBV23-1	TRBJ2-5	NA	TGCGCCAGCAGTCAAGGCGGGGCCAACCCTGAGACCCAGTACTTC	CASSQGGANPETQYF
NA	TRBV6-5	TRBJ2-5	NA	TGTGCCAGCAGTTGGCAGGGAGAGACCCAGTACTTC	CASSWQGETQYF